Detailed here is one T cell receptor beta chain. There are 16 residues in the CDR3. With 5 bases removed from V and 1 base from J, the gap between germline ends came to 18 bases. Per the germline V gene, CDR1 is SGHVS and CDR2 is FQNEAQ. These data come from a study of cytomegalovirus exposure and HLA in healthy donors. Overall study: Ancestry clustering placed more than 80% of about 400 genotyped donors in the Caucasian-associated cluster.

The PCR used 60 Vbeta and 13 Jbeta primers. The repertoire was sequenced with immunoSEQ multiplex PCR; TCRdb's copy has only in-frame clones and lacks some. This table has fewer than 200,000 clones, roughly 80% appearing once. The chain employs TRBV7-8 and TRBJ2-7; D may be TRBD1 (6 bases). The specimen was PBMCs. The receptor comes from a woman aged 45-65 years in good health and CMV-seropositive. CDR3 sequence reads: CASSAPAGVRSYEQYF. CDR3 DNA sequence: TGTGCCAGCAGCGCCCCTGCAGGGGTTAGGTCCTACGAGCAGTACTTC.